Presented here are 3 T cell receptor beta chains from one specimen sequenced in a study of cytomegalovirus exposure and HLA in healthy donors. The PCR contained 60 Vbeta and 13 Jbeta primers. Measured with immunoSEQ multiplex PCR; TCRdb has only the in-frame clones, and not every one. The repertoire consists of approximately 210,000 clones, with approximately 83% occurring once and the leading ten covering 10%. The specimen was PBMCs. The receptor set was obtained from a woman aged 45 to 65 in good health and CMV-seropositive.

This clone was seen only once. The chain combines TRBV5-1 with TRBJ2-1; the D gene is possibly TRBD1 (6 bases). CDR1 and CDR2 from the germline V gene are SGHRS and YFSETQ. Trimming cost V 4 bases and J 5 bases, with 16 bases left between them. The CDR3 totals 15 residues. CDR3 in DNA: TGCGCCAGCAGCGGGGTGAGAGGGACAAACAATGAGCAGTTCTTC. This gives the protein CASSGVRGTNNEQFF.

The chain has TRBV28 and TRBJ2-3, with TRBD2 matching 10 bases. From germline, CDR1 is MDHEN and CDR2 SYDVKM. The CDR3 is 15 residues long. J gave up 7 bases and V 7 bases, and 11 bases lay outside the gene matches. CDR3 coding DNA: TGTGCCAGCACGAGCGGGGGGGCCAGGTGGAATACGCAGTATTTT. Protein: CASTSGGARWNTQYF.

This chain connects TRBV23-1 to TRBJ2-1; D gene uncertain. TRBV23-1 belongs to the ORF category, with a function that is uncertain. This CDR3 comprises 15 residues. Trimming took 4 bases from V and 8 from J, leaving 18 bases between them. Here the CDR3 reads CASSLKAELFDEQFF. The DNA of the CDR3 is TGCGCCAGCAGTCTGAAGGCGGAGCTTTTCGATGAGCAGTTCTTC.